This TCR beta chain was recovered during a study of blood T cell repertoires in COVID-19. Study overall: Sample material is recorded as cDNA or gDNA derived from T cells, B-cell-depleted T cells, or PBMCs.

Under the authors' procedure: Cell counts per sample came from amplifying reference gene primers. The protocol was immunoSEQ multiplex PCR, while the TCRdb copy is restricted to in-frame clones and leaves out a portion. V and J calls and clone size are copied from that table; D and trimming were computed from the DNA. The sample carries tens of thousands of clones, approximately 85% recorded once. CDR3 length: 16 amino acids. The germline V gene encodes CDR1 MGHRA and CDR2 YSYEKL. V gave up 2 bases and J gave up 6 bases; unmatched junction bases: 10. This chain links TRBV4-1 with TRBJ2-3, with 8 bases that match TRBD2. The sample was peripheral blood. The receptor was isolated from a man aged 50-59 years with acute or convalescent COVID-19. CDR3 nucleotide sequence: TGCGCCAGCAGCCAATTCGACCGGGGGGGCGGGGATACGCAGTATTTT. Encoded protein: CASSQFDRGGGDTQYF.